The present entry profiles one T cell receptor (beta chain) with its context. Its antigen is still unknown. Between the trimmed V and J ends, which lost 4 bases and 3 bases, there was a span of 10 bases. Germline V gene sequence: CDR1 SGHRS, CDR2 YFSETQ. The CDR3 sequence is 13 residues long. This table comes from immunoSEQ multiplex PCR, and its TCRdb copy is limited to in-frame clones, with some not included. The profile shows 100,000 to 150,000 clones, about 91% of them singletons. This sample stems from a study of cytomegalovirus exposure and HLA in healthy donors. Study-level results: In a later analysis, first-cohort TCR clusters were found to tend to co-occur in the 120 or so validation repertoires. The classifier reportedly diagnosed cytomegalovirus status with high sensitivity and specificity. The authors listed over 150 TCR beta chains as cytomegalovirus-associated. Rare TCR sequences predominated, though certain public TCRs were found in many donors.

V gene TRBV5-1 combines with J gene TRBJ1-2; a weak D match, TRBD1 (5 bases). The source material was PBMCs. The TCR sequence derives from a woman younger than 30 in good health and CMV-seronegative. The CDR3: CASSPSGDYGYTF. The DNA of the CDR3 is TGCGCCAGCAGCCCCTCGGGGGACTATGGCTACACCTTC.